This T cell receptor (beta chain) was identified during a study of T cell changes during pregnancy in multiple sclerosis. Assay: immunoSEQ multiplex PCR; the TCRdb copy retains only in-frame clones and omits some. The repertoire holds around 19,000 clones, with around 85% as singletons. The CDR3 length is 13 residues. The V gene lost 2 bases and the J gene lost 5 bases, with 10 bases spanning the gap. From germline, CDR1 is SGHNT and CDR2 YYREEE (reference sequence). The receptor was derived from a female donor with multiple sclerosis, enrolled in a pregnancy study. The chain links TRBV5-4 to TRBJ2-5; D not resolved. Sequencing was performed on CD8+ T cells from peripheral blood mononuclear cells, taken after pregnancy. The CDR3 sequence is CASSFSPGETQYF. In DNA form, the CDR3 reads TGTGCCAGCAGCTTTAGCCCTGGGGAGACCCAGTACTTC.